The clone carrying this T cell receptor beta chain was recorded at least ten times. No antigen is known for it. By 5'RACE with 10-nucleotide random UMIs, the cDNA was made. TCRdb ran MiXCR on the 5' RACE reads and lists one entry per CDR3 protein. The sample has about 41,000 distinct CDR3 sequences, roughly 2.5% seen once. The data were obtained in a study of neurological immune-mediated disorders. Whole-study results and caveats: Multiple sclerosis was found to have the least TCR clonal expansion, below healthy controls, and HTLV-1-associated myelopathy the most. Subjects shared no identical expanded-clone CDR3 amino acid sequences, suggesting private TCR-beta repertoires in all groups.

Losses at the gene ends were 2 bases for V and 1 base for J; bases not matched to a gene: 4. Germline CDR1 and CDR2: SGDLS and YYNGEE. The CDR3 contains 16 residues. The chain joins TRBV9 to TRBJ1-3; the match to TRBD1 covers 9 bases. This TCR derives from a man aged 25 to 40 with multiple sclerosis. Sequencing input: PBMCs. In DNA, the CDR3 is TGTGCCAGCAGCGTCGGACAGGGGAATTCTGGAAACACCATATATTTT. Its protein is CASSVGQGNSGNTIYF.